This entry lists 14 T cell receptor beta chains sequenced from one sample in a study of T cell changes during pregnancy in multiple sclerosis. The table came from immunoSEQ multiplex PCR; TCRdb's copy has only in-frame clones and leaves some out. Among about 49,000 clones listed, approximately 92% were seen once. This sample comprised peripheral blood, obtained after pregnancy. These receptors all stem from a female donor with multiple sclerosis, enrolled in a pregnancy study.

The chain recombines TRBV7-9 with TRBJ1-1; weak D call: TRBD1 (6 bases). The CDR3 loop spans 14 amino acids. V was shortened by 5 bases and J by 1 base, with 11 bases between the two germline ends. The germline V gene encodes CDR1 SEHNR and CDR2 FQNEAQ (reference sequence). The CDR3 bases are TGTGCCAGCAGCCACCAGACAGGGAACACTGAAGCTTTCTTT. It is translated as CASSHQTGNTEAFF.

This chain joins TRBV18 and TRBJ1-1, with D possibly being TRBD1 (6 bases). CDR1 is KGHSH, CDR2 LQKENI, per germline. V was shortened by 3 bases and J by 6 bases, with 11 bases between the two germline ends. This CDR3 spans 13 amino acids. This chain's CDR3 is CASSPRGYPEAFF. CDR3 DNA: TGTGCCAGCTCACCCAGGGGTTACCCTGAAGCTTTCTTT.

The chain employs TRBV28 and TRBJ1-1; TRBD1 agrees at 11 bases. From germline, CDR1 is MDHEN and CDR2 SYDVKM. This CDR3 contains 14 residues. The ends lost 4 bases at V and 5 bases at J; junction bases unmatched: 3. In DNA, the CDR3 is TGTGCCAGCAGTTGGGGGACAGGGGGGACTGAAGCTTTCTTT. It codes for CASSWGTGGTEAFF. Based on the CDR3 plus reference TRBV28 and TRBJ1-1, the full variable domain is DVKVTQSSRYLVKRTGEKVFLECVQDMDHENMFWYRQDPGLGLRLIYFSYDVKMKEKGDIPEGYSVSREKKERFSLILESASTNQTSMYLCASSWGTGGTEAFFGQGTRLTVV.

The gene calls are TRBV18 and TRBJ2-7; 8 bases fit TRBD2. The V gene's germline CDR1 is KGHSH and CDR2 LQKENI. The CDR3 totals 14 residues. V shed 3 bases, J shed 6 bases, and the junction held 7 bases outside the gene matches. The CDR3 DNA sequence: TGTGCCAGCTCACCTAACGGGGGGGACCTCGAGCAGTACTTC. Protein product: CASSPNGGDLEQYF.

V gene TRBV5-6 combines with J gene TRBJ1-1; no clear D. CDR1 is SGHDT, CDR2 YYEEEE, per germline. The V end lost 5 bases, the J end lost 1 base, and 18 bases lay between the germline ends. The CDR3 length is 16 residues. The CDR3: CASSLDLWGANTEAFF. The DNA for the CDR3 is TGTGCCAGCAGTCTCGACCTTTGGGGAGCGAACACTGAAGCTTTCTTT.

This chain uses TRBV7-2 with TRBJ1-4; no clear D gene. CDR1 is SGHTA and CDR2 is FQGNSA in the germline V gene. Trimming removed 5 bases at V and 3 bases at J, with 10 bases between. The CDR3 is 14 amino acids. The CDR3 spells CASSPSWANEKLFF. The CDR3 DNA reads TGTGCCAGCAGCCCTAGTTGGGCTAATGAAAAACTGTTTTTT.

This clone was observed a few times. The chain carries TRBV7-2 and TRBJ1-2, with TRBD1 matching over 7 bases. The CDR3 covers 13 residues. Germline V gene data show CDR1 as SGHTA and CDR2 as FQGNSA. The trim removed 5 bases at V and 4 bases at J, leaving 4 bases unmatched. The CDR3 here is CASSPRDSYGYTF. Here the CDR3 DNA reads TGTGCCAGCAGCCCCCGGGACAGCTATGGCTACACCTTC.

This chain connects TRBV11-1 to TRBJ2-2; 10 bases are a match to TRBD1. This CDR3 spans 15 amino acids. CDR1 is SGHAT and CDR2 is FQDESV in the germline V gene (reference sequence). V was clipped by 5 bases and J by 4 bases; unmatched bases: 4. The CDR3 loop reads CASSRWDRGTGELFF. The CDR3 bases are TGTGCCAGCAGCAGGTGGGACAGGGGCACCGGGGAGCTGTTTTTT.

The J gene is TRBJ2-2, the V gene TRBV6-6; tentatively, D is TRBD1 (6 bases). V lost 8 bases to trimming and J lost 0 bases, with 13 bases between them. This CDR3 contains 15 residues. Germline CDR1 and CDR2: MNHNY and SVGAGI (reference sequence). CDR3 nucleotide sequence: TGTGCCAGCCCCCTTAAGGGGGCGAACACCGGGGAGCTGTTTTTT. This gives the protein CASPLKGANTGELFF.

The chain employs TRBV7-9 and TRBJ1-5; a weak D match, TRBD1 (5 bases). CDR1 is SEHNR, CDR2 FQNEAQ, per germline (reference sequence). The CDR3 loop spans 16 amino acids. V shed 1 base and J shed 1 base, with 11 bases lying between them. The CDR3 spells CASSLDLAGSNQPQHF. Written as DNA, the CDR3 is TGTGCCAGCAGCTTAGACCTTGCAGGGAGCAATCAGCCCCAGCATTTT.

The chain employs TRBV9 and TRBJ1-1, with D tentatively TRBD1 (6 bases). CDR3 length: 15 residues. Germline values: CDR1 SGDLS, CDR2 YYNGEE. Trimming removed 2 bases from V and 1 base from J, with 12 bases in between. CDR3 region: CASSVTGTPNTEAFF. CDR3 nucleotides: TGTGCCAGCAGCGTGACCGGGACACCGAACACTGAAGCTTTCTTT.

The CDR3 sequence: CATLPGQGAYVAGYTF. CDR3 in DNA: TGTGCCACCCTCCCCGGACAGGGGGCCTATGTGGCGGGCTACACCTTC. The rearrangement joins TRBV27 to TRBJ1-2; 11 positions agree with TRBD1. From germline, CDR1 is MNHEY and CDR2 SMNVEV (reference sequence). CDR3 length equals 16 residues. The V and J ends lost 10 bases and 8 bases, in that order; junction bases with no gene match: 18.

The CDR3 DNA sequence: TGTGCCAGCAGCGTAGGGGGACTAGCGGGGGTTGACAGCACAGATACGCAGTATTTT. Its translation: CASSVGGLAGVDSTDTQYF. V gene TRBV9 combines with J gene TRBJ2-3; 14 bases map to TRBD2. This CDR3 comprises 19 residues. V trimming: 0 bases; J trimming: 0 bases; junction bases outside the gene matches: 6. Germline V gene lookup returns CDR1 SGDLS and CDR2 YYNGEE.

The CDR3 spells CASRDGLHNEQFF. DNA of the CDR3: TGCGCCAGCAGAGACGGACTTCACAATGAGCAGTTCTTC. The chain couples TRBV10-2 to TRBJ2-1; tentatively, D is TRBD2 (5 bases). Germline values: CDR1 WSHSY, CDR2 SAAADI. There are 13 residues in the CDR3. Deletions cut 6 bases from V and 5 bases from J, with 11 bases between.